The rows below give T cell receptor beta chains drawn from one sample of a study of shared clonotypes between healthy human individuals. The data were produced by immunoSEQ multiplex PCR, yet TCRdb's version contains in-frame clones alone and is incomplete. In the table there are some 900,000 clones, 76% of which are singletons. Sequencing was carried out using memory CD4+ T cells sorted from blood. These TCRs come from a man aged 18 to 30 in good health. The CDR3 runs from the conserved cysteine through the conserved F or W.

j_gene: TRBJ1-5; v_gene: TRBV4-1; CDR3aa: CASSQDPGGAGQPQHF
j_gene: TRBJ2-7; v_gene: TRBV5-1; CDR3aa: CASSLLVSYEQYF
j_gene: TRBJ2-5; v_gene: TRBV5-4; CDR3aa: CATNQGGQETQYF
j_gene: TRBJ2-1; v_gene: TRBV11-3; CDR3aa: CASSLGGQGFLDEQFF
j_gene: TRBJ2-1; v_gene: TRBV6-5; CDR3aa: CAASLGATYNEQFF
j_gene: TRBJ1-1; v_gene: TRBV7-9; CDR3aa: CASSLVSGEAFF
j_gene: TRBJ2-5; v_gene: TRBV7-8; CDR3aa: CASSRRDRGGETQYF
j_gene: TRBJ1-3; v_gene: TRBV2; CDR3aa: CASSEAISYSGNTIYF
j_gene: TRBJ2-3; v_gene: TRBV27; CDR3aa: CASSLGREGDTQYF
j_gene: TRBJ2-4; v_gene: TRBV6-1; CDR3aa: CASTPDRVWDIQYF
j_gene: TRBJ2-3; v_gene: TRBV10-1; CDR3aa: CASSRSTDTQYF
j_gene: TRBJ1-4; v_gene: TRBV14; CDR3aa: CASSQRGTNEKLFF
j_gene: TRBJ2-7; v_gene: TRBV6-6; CDR3aa: CASSPGPSVSVLEQYF
j_gene: TRBJ1-2; v_gene: TRBV7-2; CDR3aa: CASSVGYGYTF
j_gene: TRBJ2-3; v_gene: TRBV5-4; CDR3aa: CASSLPIGQGGADTQYF
j_gene: TRBJ2-7; v_gene: TRBV5-1; CDR3aa: CASSSYRDRGAYEQYF
j_gene: TRBJ1-2; v_gene: TRBV2; CDR3aa: CASSAGTNYGYTF
j_gene: TRBJ1-2; v_gene: TRBV15; CDR3aa: CATSRDDSPGGGYTF
j_gene: TRBJ1-2; v_gene: TRBV19; CDR3aa: CASSTRDERGYGYTF
j_gene: TRBJ1-6; v_gene: TRBV6-4; CDR3aa: CASSWSGDQGTPLHF
j_gene: TRBJ2-3; v_gene: TRBV7-9; CDR3aa: CASSPDGTSGDIDTQYF
j_gene: TRBJ2-2; v_gene: TRBV2; CDR3aa: CASKGQGSGGGELFF
j_gene: TRBJ1-6; v_gene: TRBV10-3; CDR3aa: CAIRLDRGLNSPLHF
j_gene: TRBJ2-7; v_gene: TRBV18; CDR3aa: CASSPPTGQGTYEQYF
j_gene: TRBJ2-7; v_gene: TRBV10-2; CDR3aa: CASSQGAGNLHEQYF
j_gene: TRBJ1-2; v_gene: TRBV5-6; CDR3aa: CASSLLQGDNYGYTF
j_gene: TRBJ1-3; v_gene: TRBV28; CDR3aa: CASSIRGLRNTIYF
j_gene: TRBJ2-5; v_gene: TRBV18; CDR3aa: CASSPLGEETQYF
j_gene: TRBJ2-7; v_gene: TRBV2; CDR3aa: CASSPLLPTSGSYEQYF